The clone carrying this TCR beta chain turned up a few times. The study isolated at least 7 million PBMCs from each sample. Extracted total RNA amounted to at least 5.5 micrograms for each sample. These data come from a study of blood T cells in healthy people across ages. V was shortened by 1 base and J by 0 bases, with 13 bases between the two germline ends. Germline V gives CDR1 DFQATT, CDR2 SNEGSKA (reference sequence). CDR3 length: 15 amino acids. Next came a second PCR, run for about 6 to 12 cycles, which used a sample-barcoded 5' primer along with a J-beta primer mix. Via MiXCR, TCRdb re-called the 5' RACE reads, giving one row per CDR3 protein. The top ten hold about 32% of the sample, which has approximately 670,000 distinct CDR3 sequences, around two fifths seen once.

This chain joins TRBV20-1 and TRBJ2-7; unclear D gene. The sequenced sample consisted of blood. The receptor was derived from a man at least 80 years old in good health. As DNA, the CDR3 is TGCAGTGCTAGAGGGCTTATATCTAGCTCCTACGAGCAGTACTTC. Protein sequence: CSARGLISSSYEQYF.